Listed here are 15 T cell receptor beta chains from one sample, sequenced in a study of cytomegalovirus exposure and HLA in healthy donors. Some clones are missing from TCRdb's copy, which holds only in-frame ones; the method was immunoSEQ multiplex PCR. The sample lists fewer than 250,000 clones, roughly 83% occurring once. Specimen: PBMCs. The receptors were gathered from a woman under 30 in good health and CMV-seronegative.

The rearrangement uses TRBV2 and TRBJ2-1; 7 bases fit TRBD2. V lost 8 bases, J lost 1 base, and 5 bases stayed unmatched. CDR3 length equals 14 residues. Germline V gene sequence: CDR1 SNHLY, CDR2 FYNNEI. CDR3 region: CASAGDGSYNEQFF. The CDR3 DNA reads TGTGCCAGCGCGGGAGACGGTTCCTACAATGAGCAGTTCTTC. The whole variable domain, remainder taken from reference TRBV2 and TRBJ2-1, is EPEVTQTPSHQVTQMGQEVILRCVPISNHLYFYWYRQILGQKVEFLVSFYNNEISEKSEIFDDQFSVERPDGSNFTLKIRSTKLEDSAMYFCASAGDGSYNEQFFGPGTRLTVL.

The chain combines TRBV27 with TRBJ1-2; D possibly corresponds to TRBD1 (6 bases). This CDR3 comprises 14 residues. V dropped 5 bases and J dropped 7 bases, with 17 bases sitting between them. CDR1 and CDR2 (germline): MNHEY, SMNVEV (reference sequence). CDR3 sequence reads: CASSEGGGQVGYTF. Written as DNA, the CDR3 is TGTGCCAGCAGTGAGGGGGGGGGCCAAGTTGGCTACACCTTC.

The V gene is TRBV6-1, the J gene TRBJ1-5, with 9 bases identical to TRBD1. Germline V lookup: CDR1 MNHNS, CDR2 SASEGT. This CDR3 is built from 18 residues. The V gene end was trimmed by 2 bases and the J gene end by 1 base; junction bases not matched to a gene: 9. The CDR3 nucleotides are TGTGCCAGCAGTGAACTAGGGACAGGGTTCGTAAGCAATCAGCCCCAGCATTTT. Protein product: CASSELGTGFVSNQPQHF.

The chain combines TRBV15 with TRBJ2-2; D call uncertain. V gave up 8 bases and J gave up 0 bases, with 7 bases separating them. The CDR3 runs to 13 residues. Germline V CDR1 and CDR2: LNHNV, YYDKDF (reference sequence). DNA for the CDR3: TGTGCCACCTTGGCCTCGAACACCGGGGAGCTGTTTTTT. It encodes CATLASNTGELFF.

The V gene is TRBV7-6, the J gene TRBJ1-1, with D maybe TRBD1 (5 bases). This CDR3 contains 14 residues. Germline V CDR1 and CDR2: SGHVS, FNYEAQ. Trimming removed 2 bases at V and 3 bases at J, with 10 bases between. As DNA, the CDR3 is TGTGCCAGCAGCTTAAGCCGGGGGGACACTGAAGCTTTCTTT. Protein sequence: CASSLSRGDTEAFF.

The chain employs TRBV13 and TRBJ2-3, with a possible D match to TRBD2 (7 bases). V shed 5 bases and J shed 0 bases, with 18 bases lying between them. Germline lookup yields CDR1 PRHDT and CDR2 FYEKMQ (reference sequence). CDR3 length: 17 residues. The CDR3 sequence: CASSSRRGGRSTDTQYF. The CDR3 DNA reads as TGTGCCAGCAGCAGTAGGAGGGGGGGCCGGAGCACAGATACGCAGTATTTT.

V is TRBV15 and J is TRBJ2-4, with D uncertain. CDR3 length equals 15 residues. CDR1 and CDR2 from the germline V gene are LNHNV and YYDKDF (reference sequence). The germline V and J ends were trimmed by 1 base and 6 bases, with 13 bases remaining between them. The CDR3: CATSRVMYPGNIQYF. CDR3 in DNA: TGTGCCACCAGCAGAGTGATGTATCCGGGAAACATTCAGTACTTC.

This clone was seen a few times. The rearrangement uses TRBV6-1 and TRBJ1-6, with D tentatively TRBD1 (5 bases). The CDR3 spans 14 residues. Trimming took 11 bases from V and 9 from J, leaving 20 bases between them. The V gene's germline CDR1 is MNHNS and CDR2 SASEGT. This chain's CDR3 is CAGTGPDPGSPLHF. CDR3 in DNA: TGTGCCGGCACAGGCCCCGACCCCGGTTCACCCCTCCACTTT.

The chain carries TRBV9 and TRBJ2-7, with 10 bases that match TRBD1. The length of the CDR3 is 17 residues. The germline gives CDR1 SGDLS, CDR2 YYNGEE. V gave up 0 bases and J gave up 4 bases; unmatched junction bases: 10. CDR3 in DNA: TGTGCCAGCAGCGTAGTTGGGGAGGGGACAGGGGCGTACGAGCAGTACTTC. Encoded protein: CASSVVGEGTGAYEQYF.

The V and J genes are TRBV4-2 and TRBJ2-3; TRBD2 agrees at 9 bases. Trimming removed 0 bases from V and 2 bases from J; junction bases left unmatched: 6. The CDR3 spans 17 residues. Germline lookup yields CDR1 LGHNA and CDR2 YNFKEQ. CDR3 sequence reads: CASSQDGAGGPTDTQYF. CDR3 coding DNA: TGTGCCAGCAGCCAAGATGGAGCGGGGGGCCCCACAGATACGCAGTATTTT.

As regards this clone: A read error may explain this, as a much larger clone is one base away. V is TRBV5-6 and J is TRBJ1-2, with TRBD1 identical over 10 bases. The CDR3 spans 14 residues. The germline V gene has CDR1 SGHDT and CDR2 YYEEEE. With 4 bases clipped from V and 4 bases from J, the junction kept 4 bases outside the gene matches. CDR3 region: CASSPGTGAYGYTF. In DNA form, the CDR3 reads TGTGCCAGCAGCCCCGGGACAGGGGCCTATGGCTACACCTTC.

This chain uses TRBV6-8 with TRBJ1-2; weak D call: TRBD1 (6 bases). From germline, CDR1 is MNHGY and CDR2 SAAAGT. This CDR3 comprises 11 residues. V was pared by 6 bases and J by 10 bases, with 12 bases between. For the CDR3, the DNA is TGTGCCAGCAGCCAGCAGGGGTCCTACACCTTC. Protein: CASSQQGSYTF.

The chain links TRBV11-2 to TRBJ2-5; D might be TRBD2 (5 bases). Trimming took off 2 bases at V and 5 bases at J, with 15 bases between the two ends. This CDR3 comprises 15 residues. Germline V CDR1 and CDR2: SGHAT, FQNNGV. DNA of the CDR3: TGTGCCAGCAGCTTATCGGGTAGCGCAATGGAGACCCAGTACTTC. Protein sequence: CASSLSGSAMETQYF. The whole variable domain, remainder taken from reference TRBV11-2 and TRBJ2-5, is EAGVAQSPRYKIIEKRQSVAFWCNPISGHATLYWYQQILGQGPKLLIQFQNNGVVDDSQLPKDRFSAERLKGVDSTLKIQPAKLEDSAVYLCASSLSGSAMETQYFGPGTRLLVL.

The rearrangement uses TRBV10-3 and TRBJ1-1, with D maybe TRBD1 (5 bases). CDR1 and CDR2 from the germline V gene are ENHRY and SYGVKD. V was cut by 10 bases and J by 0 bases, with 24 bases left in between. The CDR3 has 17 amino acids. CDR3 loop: CATQKPGGKEMNTEAFF. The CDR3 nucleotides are TGTGCCACGCAGAAACCCGGGGGAAAGGAGATGAACACTGAAGCTTTCTTT.

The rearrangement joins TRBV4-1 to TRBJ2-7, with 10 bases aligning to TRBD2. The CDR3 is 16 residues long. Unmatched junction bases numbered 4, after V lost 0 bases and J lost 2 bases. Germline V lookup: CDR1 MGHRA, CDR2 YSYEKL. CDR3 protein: CASSQDTSGRAYEQYF. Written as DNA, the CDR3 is TGCGCCAGCAGCCAAGATACGAGCGGGAGGGCCTACGAGCAGTACTTC.